This entry describes one T cell receptor beta chain. This clonotype has just a few counts. No cognate antigen has been identified for it. No quality values exist for individual bases; no much larger clone is one base distant. The sample originates from a study of T-cell memory formation after mild COVID-19 (dated by TCRdb to the early 2020s). With regard to the full study: TCR sequence clusters from the two donors were largely donor specific. In a couple of donors, T-cell clones that expanded and contracted after mild COVID-19 were followed by sequencing TCRalpha and TCRbeta repertoires longitudinally. Two young, previously healthy adult volunteers made up the cohort, one male and one female. Paper-wide results and their limitations: Contracting CD4+ clones appeared mostly in the CM and EM memory subsets, whereas CD8+ clones were enriched in EMRA. Only a couple of mild cases were covered by the study, and larger cohorts that include severe cases with pre-infection samples were considered necessary. Clones contracting from day 15 to 85 had balanced CD4/CD8 phenotypes, while a second wave expanding from day 15 to 37 was biased towards CD4+. Some responding clones were found in pre-infection memory, which suggests that pre-existing cross-reactive memory T cells took part in the SARS-CoV-2 response. The second-wave clones that peaked on day 37 were not confirmed to be SARS-CoV-2 specific.

Ficoll-Paque density gradient centrifugation was used to isolate PBMCs. The instrument was an Illumina NovaSeq 6000. Using 5'RACE with constant-segment primers, TCRalpha and TCRbeta cDNA libraries were constructed, with sample barcodes and unique molecular identifiers added in the process. RNA was extracted from every sample with Trizol reagent. Amplification of the libraries took two PCR steps, and the second step added a second sample barcode plus Illumina TruSeq adapters. Sequencing of the libraries was done on an Illumina NovaSeq, producing 2 x 150 bp paired-end reads. On the authors' methods: Demultiplexing of reads and collapsing into UMI-guided consensus sequences were performed with migec v1.2.7. Using mixcr v2.1.11, the UMI consensuses were aligned to TRA and TRB V and J templates and assembled into clonotypes. A clonotype was counted as expanded or contracted only if both edgeR and NoisET called the change significant, with noise models trained on biological replicates. For edgeR calls, a false discovery rate-adjusted p below 0.01 and a log2 fold-change threshold of 1 were applied. As an exploratory analysis of dynamics, max-normalized trajectories of the 1000 most abundant clonotypes were examined with PCA combined with hierarchical clustering. Separately sequenced CD4+ and CD8+ repertoires were used to assign a CD4 or CD8 phenotype to each responding clone. TCRdb reworked the public reads: Q25 trimming with fastp, MiXCR clone assembly, productive beta chains retained. Entries that share a CDR3 protein sequence are merged under the most common genes and DNA. The V and J calls come from TCRdb's annotation, not from the publication. Recorded for this sample are under 200,000 distinct CDR3 sequences; about an eighth of them occurred a single time. Approximately 3.6% of the sample rests with the top ten.

Sequences were obtained from PBMCs or a T cell subset sorted from them (not recorded which). The sequence was collected from a man younger than 35 who had mild COVID-19 (a few samples of this study predate the infection). The sample titles of this study are shuffled in the database, so cell type and time point are left out; the donor was told from shared clones.

For the CDR3, the sequence is CSVEVEGTGVTEAFF. The sequenced DNA is TGCAGCGTTGAAGTGGAGGGGACAGGGGTTACTGAAGCTTTCTTT. The rearrangement combines TRBV29-1 with TRBJ1-1, with 10 bases matching TRBD1. CDR1 is given as SQVTM and CDR2 as ANQGSEA, both from the germline V gene. The CDR3 goes from the cysteine to the phenylalanine over 15 residues. Kept here is only the CDR3 DNA, which spans 45 bases and is read in frame from base 1. At the junction V is shortened by 1 base and J by 5 bases; bases outside the gene matches: 7.